This is a list of T cell receptor beta chains from one sample in a study of OX40 agonist ivuxolimab in advanced cancers. Method: immunoSEQ multiplex PCR; TCRdb's copy keeps in-frame clones and lacks some. This sample has around 60,000 clones, with over 90% found just once. Sequencing was performed on CD4+ or CD8+ T cells sorted from blood, taken in a trial of the OX40 agonist ivuxolimab. Receptor source: an adult with an advanced solid tumor such as melanoma, head and neck, liver or kidney cancer. The CDR3 runs from the conserved cysteine through the conserved F or W. A D gene is named only where the DNA matches it firmly.

NA | TRBJ1-5 | TRBV21-1 | 13 | TGTGCCAGCAGCAAAAAGGGGAATCAGCCCCAGCATTTT | CASSKKGNQPQHF
NA | TRBJ1-6 | TRBV30 | 13 | TGTGCCTGGAGTGGGGGGGTAAATTCACCCCTCCACTTT | CAWSGGVNSPLHF
TRBD1 | TRBJ2-7 | TRBV6-5 | 15 | TGTGCCAGCAGGGCCGATGGGACAGGCCCTTACGAGCAGTACTTC | CASRADGTGPYEQYF
NA | TRBJ2-6 | TRBV6-5 | 16 | TGTGCCAGCAGTTACTTCTCCACCTCTGGGGCCAACGTCCTGACTTTC | CASSYFSTSGANVLTF
NA | TRBJ1-4 | TRBV15 | 17 | TGTGCCACCAGCAGAGGCCCCCGACAGACAACTAATGAAAAACTGTTTTTT | CATSRGPRQTTNEKLFF
NA | TRBJ2-5 | TRBV4-3 | 14 | TGCGCCAGCAGCCAAGGGGATTCACAAGAGACCCAGTACTTC | CASSQGDSQETQYF
TRBD2 | TRBJ2-3 | TRBV27 | 16 | TGTGCCAGCAGTTTAGGCGTAGCGGGAGGGCGAGATACGCAGTATTTT | CASSLGVAGGRDTQYF
TRBD2 | TRBJ2-1 | TRBV6-5 | 13 | TGTGCCAGCAGTTCGACTAGCTTCGGTGAGCAGTTCTTC | CASSSTSFGEQFF
NA | TRBJ1-1 | TRBV5-1 | 11 | TGCGCCAGCAGCTCTGGACAAGAAGCTTTCTTT | CASSSGQEAFF
TRBD1 | TRBJ2-2 | TRBV7-9 | 16 | TGTGCCAGCAGCCTTACCGGGACAGGGAATACCGGGGAGCTGTTTTTT | CASSLTGTGNTGELFF
TRBD2 | TRBJ2-1 | TRBV27 | 13 | TGTGCCAGCAGTCTAGCGGGAGCACAGGAGCAGTTCTTC | CASSLAGAQEQFF
NA | TRBJ1-4 | TRBV5-1 | 13 | TGCGCCAGCACCCCAAGGGGTGGAGAAAAACTGTTTTTT | CASTPRGGEKLFF
TRBD1 | TRBJ2-7 | TRBV2 | 14 | TGTGCCAGCAACTGGGGGACAGGGTCCTACGAGCAGTACTTC | CASNWGTGSYEQYF
NA | TRBJ2-7 | TRBV27 | 11 | TGTGCCAGCAGTTCTGCCTACGAGCAGTACTTC | CASSSAYEQYF
TRBD2 | TRBJ2-1 | TRBV7-9 | 17 | TGTGCCAGCAGCCTTGGGTTTGGGGGGAGGGGCTACAATGAGCAGTTCTTC | CASSLGFGGRGYNEQFF
NA | TRBJ2-5 | TRBV30 | 14 | TGTGCCTGGAATCCGGGACGTCTGTACGAGACCCAGTACTTC | CAWNPGRLYETQYF